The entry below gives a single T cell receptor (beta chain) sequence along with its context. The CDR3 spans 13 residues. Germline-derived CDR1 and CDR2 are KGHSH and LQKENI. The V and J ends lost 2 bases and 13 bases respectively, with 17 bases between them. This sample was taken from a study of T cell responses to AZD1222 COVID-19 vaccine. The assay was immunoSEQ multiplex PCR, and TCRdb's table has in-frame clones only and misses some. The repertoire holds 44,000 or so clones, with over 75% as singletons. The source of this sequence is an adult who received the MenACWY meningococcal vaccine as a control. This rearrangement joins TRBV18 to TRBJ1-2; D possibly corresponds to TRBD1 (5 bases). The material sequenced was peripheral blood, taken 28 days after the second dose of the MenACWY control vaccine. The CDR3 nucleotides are TGTGCCAGCTCACCAAAGACGACAGCCCCGACCACCTTC. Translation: CASSPKTTAPTTF.